These T cell receptor beta chains were read from a single sample in a study of technical replicates of blood from a handful of donors. Libraries were prepared by immunoSEQ multiplex PCR; TCRdb keeps only in-frame clonotypes and omits some of them. The sample has some 57,000 clones, more than 95% seen once. The material sequenced was T cells isolated from PBMCs. These receptor sequences come from a human donor in good health. Both conserved end residues are part of each CDR3. A D gene is named only where the DNA matches it firmly. Part of the rows lack a size; the others show once, few, many or a class for expanded clones.

d_gene	v_gene	j_gene	abundance	CDR3nt	CDR3aa
NA	TRBV2	TRBJ2-2	NA	TGTGCCAGCAAAAACTGGGGGGCAGGGGGGAACACCGGGGAGCTGTTTTTT	CASKNWGAGGNTGELFF
TRBD1	TRBV9	TRBJ1-2	NA	TGTGCCAGCAGCGGGGACAGACAACAGACTAACTATGGCTACACCTTC	CASSGDRQQTNYGYTF
NA	TRBV28	TRBJ2-5	NA	TGTGCCAGCAGCTATGCCGGAGGGGTCCAAGAGACCCAGTACTTC	CASSYAGGVQETQYF
NA	TRBV4-1	TRBJ2-7	NA	TGCGCCAGCAGCCAAGGTTTGTCGGGGAACCCCTACGAGCAGTACTTC	CASSQGLSGNPYEQYF
TRBD1	TRBV7-2	TRBJ2-7	NA	TGTGCCAGCAGACGGACAGGGACCTACGAGCAGTACTTC	CASRRTGTYEQYF
TRBD1	TRBV6-5	TRBJ2-2	NA	TGTGCCAGCAGTTATATTTACAGGGGGCGCGGGGAGCTGTTTTTT	CASSYIYRGRGELFF
TRBD2	TRBV6-4	TRBJ2-3	once	TGTGCCAGCAGCGAGACTAGCGGGGGAGGAGATACGCAGTATTTT	CASSETSGGGDTQYF
TRBD1	TRBV5-1	TRBJ2-5	NA	TGCGCCAGCAGCCCGTCCCGGGACAGAAAAGAGACCCAGTACTTC	CASSPSRDRKETQYF
TRBD2	TRBV5-4	TRBJ2-1	NA	TGTGCCAGCAGCGCGGGGACTAGTAAGGATGAGCAGTTCTTC	CASSAGTSKDEQFF
TRBD1	TRBV9	TRBJ1-1	once	TGTGCCAGCAGCGTAGCCAGGGGGCGGGGTGAAGCTTTCTTT	CASSVARGRGEAFF
NA	TRBV7-6	TRBJ2-1	NA	TGTGCCAGCAGCACCAACACCGCCTCCTCCTACAATGAGCAGTTCTTC	CASSTNTASSYNEQFF
NA	TRBV11-2	TRBJ2-5	NA	TGTGCCAGCAGCTTTTCGGAGACCCAGTACTTC	CASSFSETQYF
NA	TRBV7-9	TRBJ1-2	NA	TGTGCCAGCAGCTTATTTGAGACAGAGAACTATGGCTACACCTTC	CASSLFETENYGYTF
NA	TRBV28	TRBJ1-1	NA	TGTGCCAGCAGTCCCAAAAATATCGGGGGGACGATGAACACTGAAGCTTTCTTT	CASSPKNIGGTMNTEAFF
NA	TRBV7-3	TRBJ1-2	NA	TGTGCCAGCAGCTTGGCGGGAGGTAGCTATGGCTACACCTTC	CASSLAGGSYGYTF
NA	TRBV10-3	TRBJ2-5	NA	TGTGCCATCAGCGTGGACGCAGGGGCTCAAGAGACCCAGTACTTC	CAISVDAGAQETQYF
TRBD2	TRBV5-4	TRBJ2-7	NA	TGTGCCAGCAGCTATAGCGGGGGGCCACACGAGCAGTACTTC	CASSYSGGPHEQYF
NA	TRBV10-3	TRBJ1-4	NA	TGTGCCAGCAACCCCAGAAACGGGAATAATGAAAAACTGTTTTTT	CASNPRNGNNEKLFF
TRBD2	TRBV9	TRBJ2-5	NA	TGTGCCAGCAGCGTAGGGGGGGGTGGGACCCAGTACTTC	CASSVGGGGTQYF
NA	TRBV10-3	TRBJ2-7	NA	TGTGCCATCAGTGTCGGGGAACGGGCCGGGCAGTACTTC	CAISVGERAGQYF
NA	TRBV20-1	TRBJ2-7	NA	TGCAGTGCTAGGGAGGTCAGGCAGTACTTC	CSAREVRQYF
NA	TRBV2	TRBJ1-5	NA	TGTGCCAGCGGACAGTATAGCAATCAGCCCCAGCATTTT	CASGQYSNQPQHF
NA	TRBV19	TRBJ2-7	NA	TGTGCCAGTAGCCGAGGACAGATTTACGAGCAGTACTTC	CASSRGQIYEQYF
TRBD2	TRBV6-1	TRBJ2-3	once	TGTGCCAGCGTCTTAGCGGGAGGCTACACAGATACGCAGTATTTT	CASVLAGGYTDTQYF
NA	TRBV19	TRBJ1-3	NA	TGTGCCACAACAGGGTCGGGAGGAAACACCATATATTTT	CATTGSGGNTIYF
NA	TRBV5-1	TRBJ2-5	NA	TGCGCCAGCAGCTTCGACAGACAAGAGACCCAGTACTTC	CASSFDRQETQYF